Described below is a single T cell receptor (beta chain) sequence and its context. Seattle patients were enrolled during active infection and followed longitudinally. This entry is derived from a study of blood T cell repertoires in COVID-19. Across the study: The origin of the acute and convalescent COVID-19 samples was the United States, Italy and Spain. PBMCs, B-cell-depleted T cells, or T cells were the source of the cDNA or gDNA that made up the material.

The J segment lost 4 bases and the V segment lost 4 bases, leaving 9 bases of the junction unmatched. Germline V gives CDR1 WSHSY, CDR2 SAAADI. CDR3 length: 15 amino acids. In the original workflow: Estimated nucleated cell counts came from reference gene primer amplification. Repertoires were generated with immunoSEQ multiplex PCR, while TCRdb's copy carries only in-frame clones and drops some. That table supplies the V and J calls and clone size; D and trimming were determined from the DNA. This sample has tens of thousands of clones, with about 90% found just once. V gene TRBV10-2 combines with J gene TRBJ2-5, with 7 bases aligning to TRBD2. The sequenced material came from peripheral blood. The TCR comes from a woman over 75 with COVID-19, enrolled during active disease. CDR3 region: CASSGTMAGVETQYF. The DNA of the CDR3 is TGCGCCAGCAGTGGGACCATGGCGGGGGTAGAGACCCAGTACTTC.